The next 11 T cell receptor beta chains were all read from a single sample in a study of shared clonotypes between healthy human individuals. TCRdb keeps only in-frame clones here, not all; method: immunoSEQ multiplex PCR. This sample has about 1 million clones; about 74% occur once, and the top ten carry about 1.5%. The sequencing input was memory CD4+ T cells sorted from blood. Noted subset: CD45RA-negative fraction. The receptors here all came from a man aged 18 to 29 in good health.

Written as DNA, the CDR3 is TGTGCCTGGAGATGGGGGGGCGCGTCCTATAATTCACCCCTCCACTTT. Residues: CAWRWGGASYNSPLHF. The chain has TRBV30 and TRBJ1-6, with D tentatively TRBD1 (6 bases). In germline, CDR1 is GTSNPN, CDR2 SVGIG (reference sequence). CDR3 size: 16 residues. Trimming removed 3 bases at V and 1 base at J, with 13 bases between.

V usage is TRBV28 and J usage is TRBJ1-1; D might be TRBD1 (5 bases). Per germline, CDR1 MDHEN and CDR2 SYDVKM. This CDR3 spans 19 amino acids. V shed 2 bases and J shed 1 base, with 23 bases lying between them. The CDR3 region is CASSLNRWGMMVENTEAFF. The CDR3 coding sequence is TGTGCCAGCAGTTTAAATCGCTGGGGGATGATGGTCGAGAACACTGAAGCTTTCTTT.

This chain joins TRBV5-1 and TRBJ1-3, with 7 bases lining up with TRBD1. After removal of 4 bases from V and 3 bases from J, the junction contained 7 bases not matched to a gene. This CDR3 comprises 15 residues. Germline V gene lookup returns CDR1 SGHRS and CDR2 YFSETQ. The CDR3, as DNA: TGCGCCAGCAGCCCCCTTACAGGGGATGGAAACACCATATATTTT. Protein sequence: CASSPLTGDGNTIYF.

This clone has only a few counts. V gene TRBV7-9 combines with J gene TRBJ1-6; TRBD1 aligns across 8 bases. V was clipped by 5 bases and J by 12 bases; unmatched bases: 12. CDR1 and CDR2 from the germline V gene are SEHNR and FQNEAQ (reference sequence). The CDR3 has 15 residues. This CDR3 is CASSPDRGNQKPLHF. The CDR3 DNA sequence: TGTGCCAGCAGCCCAGACAGGGGCAATCAAAAACCCCTCCACTTT.

This sequence joins TRBV23-1 and TRBJ1-5, with D perhaps matching TRBD1 (5 bases). TRBV23-1 is classed as an ORF, of uncertain function. V gave up 3 bases and J gave up 8 bases, with 8 bases separating them. CDR3 length: 12 amino acids. The CDR3 nucleotides read TGCGCCAGCAGTCAGGGGCAGAAGCCCCAGCATTTT. It translates to CASSQGQKPQHF.

The V gene is TRBV6-1, the J gene TRBJ2-5; D gene unclear. The CDR3 is made up of 13 amino acids. Trimming shortened V by 6 bases and J by 2 bases, and 10 bases separated the two germline ends. Germline CDR1 is MNHNS and CDR2 is SASEGT. This CDR3 reads CASRKFSQETQYF. Written as DNA, the CDR3 is TGTGCCAGCAGGAAATTCTCTCAAGAGACCCAGTACTTC.

J is TRBJ2-1 and V is TRBV5-1; TRBD2 agrees at 16 bases. The germline V gene encodes CDR1 SGHRS and CDR2 YFSETQ. The CDR3 loop spans 17 amino acids. V was pared by 4 bases and J by 5 bases, with 6 bases of the junction left unmatched. CDR3 in amino acids: CASSPGLAGGPDNEQFF. CDR3 nucleotides: TGCGCCAGCAGCCCGGGACTAGCGGGAGGGCCTGACAATGAGCAGTTCTTC.

The rearrangement joins TRBV30 to TRBJ2-7; 8 bases are a match to TRBD1. Germline lookup yields CDR1 GTSNPN and CDR2 SVGIG (reference sequence). The length of the CDR3 is 13 residues. Losses at the gene ends were 5 bases for V and 2 bases for J; bases not matched to a gene: 5. CDR3 residues: CAWVGDRPYEQYF. In DNA form, the CDR3 reads TGTGCCTGGGTCGGGGACAGGCCCTACGAGCAGTACTTC.

V and J are TRBV5-6 and TRBJ1-6; 8 bases match TRBD1. Germline assignment: CDR1 SGHDT and CDR2 YYEEEE. The length of the CDR3 is 16 residues. J lost 7 bases, V lost 0 bases, and 6 bases had no gene match. CDR3 region: CASSLAGGAWNSPLHF. For the CDR3, the DNA is TGTGCCAGCAGCTTGGCAGGGGGCGCTTGGAATTCACCCCTCCACTTT.

J is TRBJ1-1 and V is TRBV25-1, with D possibly matching TRBD1 (5 bases). V was clipped by 3 bases and J by 4 bases, with 12 bases between them. This CDR3 region has 14 residues. CDR1 is MGHDK and CDR2 is SYGVNS in the germline V gene. CDR3 protein: CASSDGGIATEAFF. The DNA for the CDR3 is TGTGCCAGCAGTGATGGGGGGATAGCCACTGAAGCTTTCTTT.

The chain couples TRBV9 to TRBJ2-7, with 12 bases that match TRBD1. This CDR3 has 15 residues. From germline, CDR1 is SGDLS and CDR2 YYNGEE. The ends lost 4 bases at V and 0 bases at J; junction bases unmatched: 2. The CDR3 region has the DNA TGTGCCAGCAGCAGGGGACAGGGGGCCTCCTACGAGCAGTACTTC. Translation gives CASSRGQGASYEQYF.